Each of the 28 T cell receptor beta chains below was sequenced from the same sample in a study of CD8 T cells in ankylosing spondylitis. Whole-study results and caveats: Seemingly characteristic of ankylosing spondylitis blood was a TCR beta motif consisting of eight highly homologous variants.

Using its own MiXCR run on the 5' RACE reads, TCRdb lists one record per CDR3 protein. The table has some 140,000 distinct CDR3 sequences, about a sixth seen once; the top ten hold 30% to 35%. These receptors' targets are unknown. Source material: blood, either unsorted or a sorted T cell fraction (not recorded which). The receptors come from a male donor with ankylosing spondylitis.

The chain uses TRBV27 and TRBJ2-3; TRBD1 might be the D (5 bases). Germline loops: CDR1 MNHEY, CDR2 SMNVEV (reference sequence). The V and J ends lost 5 bases and 0 bases respectively, with 12 bases between them. This CDR3 comprises 15 residues. The CDR3 reads CASSLTGISTDTQYF. CDR3 DNA sequence: TGTGCCAGCAGTCTTACAGGTATCAGCACAGATACGCAGTATTTT.

The rearrangement links TRBV12-3 or TRBV12-4 to TRBJ1-2; D gene unclear. The CDR3 covers 15 residues. Trimming pared 6 bases from V and 5 bases from J, leaving 19 bases between. CDR3 amino acids: CASSLTSLGDYGYTF. CDR3 nucleotide sequence: TGTGCCAGCAGCCTTACATCACTCGGGGATTATGGCTACACCTTC.

This clonotype showed up many times. This sequence joins TRBV24-1 and TRBJ2-3, with unresolved D. The CDR3 is 16 amino acids. Between the trimmed V and J ends, which lost 5 bases and 1 base, there was a span of 15 bases. Per germline, CDR1 KGHDR and CDR2 SFDVKD. The DNA for the CDR3 is TGTGCCACCAGTGCTCCCCGTTTAGACGGCACAGATACGCAGTATTTT. It encodes CATSAPRLDGTDTQYF.

This clonotype has only a few counts. The chain links TRBV7-9 to TRBJ2-1; possibly TRBD2 for D (6 bases). Germline assignment: CDR1 SEHNR and CDR2 FQNEAQ (reference sequence). The CDR3 loop spans 14 amino acids. The CDR3 is CSQNHPSAHNEQFF. CDR3 nucleotides: TGTTCACAAAACCATCCTAGCGCTCACAATGAGCAGTTCTTC.

The gene calls are TRBV9 and TRBJ2-2; tentative D call: TRBD2 (6 bases). CDR1 is SGDLS and CDR2 is YYNGEE in the germline V gene. The CDR3 has 15 amino acids. V was trimmed by 0 bases and J by 1 base, leaving 7 bases between them. The CDR3 here is CASSVAAGNTGELFF. CDR3 coding DNA: TGTGCCAGCAGCGTAGCAGCGGGGAACACCGGGGAGCTGTTTTTT.

This clonotype was observed a handful of times. The chain uses TRBV6-1 and TRBJ2-7, with D possibly TRBD2 on 6 matching bases. CDR1 is MNHNS, CDR2 SASEGT, per germline. The CDR3 totals 14 residues. V was cut by 7 bases and J by 0 bases, with 13 bases left in between. In nucleotides, the CDR3 is TGTGCCAGCATGGGCGGGATCGGCTCCTACGAGCAGTACTTC. Its protein product is CASMGGIGSYEQYF.

The table lists this clonotype with a few counts. The chain uses TRBV25-1 and TRBJ2-1; D might be TRBD1 or TRBD2, each matching 6 bases. This CDR3 comprises 11 residues. Germline CDR1 and CDR2: MGHDK and SYGVNS. V was trimmed by 5 bases and J by 8 bases, leaving 7 bases between them. The CDR3 protein is CASSRGHEQFF. CDR3 nucleotide sequence: TGTGCCAGCAGTCGGGGGCATGAGCAGTTCTTC.

V and J are TRBV5-5 and TRBJ2-7; a possible D gene is TRBD2 (6 bases). V was clipped by 1 base and J by 3 bases, with 17 bases between them. The CDR3 sequence is 16 residues long. Per the germline V gene, CDR1 is SGHKS and CDR2 is YYEKEE (reference sequence). This CDR3 is CASSLRGGQGGYEQYF. The CDR3 DNA sequence: TGTGCCAGCAGCTTGCGCGGCGGGCAGGGAGGCTACGAGCAGTACTTC.

This clonotype was detected a few times. The V call is TRBV10-3, the J call TRBJ2-1; 8 bases line up with TRBD2. The V segment lost 0 bases and the J segment 8 bases; nucleotides outside the gene matches: 6. The germline CDR1 and CDR2 sequences are ENHRY and SYGVKD. This CDR3 contains 15 residues. As DNA, the CDR3 is TGTGCCATCAGTGAGTCGGTAGCGGGACCCTATGAGCAGTTCTTC. It yields the protein CAISESVAGPYEQFF.

This clonotype was counted a few times. The V and J genes are TRBV12-3 or TRBV12-4 and TRBJ1-3; D unresolved. V lost 6 bases, J lost 2 bases, and 14 bases lay in between. This CDR3 has 15 residues. The CDR3 reads CASRTSDGAGNTIYF. CDR3 DNA: TGTGCCAGCAGAACCTCGGACGGAGCTGGAAACACCATATATTTT.

This clonotype was found a few times. The chain couples TRBV4-3 to TRBJ2-5; TRBD2 aligns across 13 bases. Germline-derived CDR1 and CDR2 are LGHNA and YSLEER. The CDR3 extends over 15 amino acids. V trimming: 3 bases; J trimming: 7 bases; junction bases outside the gene matches: 5. The CDR3 loop is CASSQGLAGMGTQYF. The DNA of the CDR3 is TGCGCCAGCAGCCAGGGACTAGCGGGGATGGGGACCCAGTACTTC.

J is TRBJ2-2 and V is TRBV9; possibly TRBD2 for D (5 bases). CDR1 and CDR2 (germline): SGDLS, YYNGEE. This CDR3 spans 15 amino acids. Trimming took off 7 bases at V and 5 bases at J, with 18 bases between the two ends. CDR3 in amino acids: CASGRGRSATGELFF. The CDR3 bases are TGTGCCAGCGGCCGGGGTAGATCGGCGACCGGGGAGCTGTTTTTT. The full variable domain, rest sourced from reference TRBV9 and TRBJ2-2, is DSGVTQTPKHLITATGQRVTLRCSPRSGDLSVYWYQQSLDQGLQFLIQYYNGEERAKGNILERFSAQQFPDLHSELNLSSLELGDSALYFCASGRGRSATGELFFGEGSRLTVL.

This clonotype appeared many times. V gene TRBV14 combines with J gene TRBJ2-1; D is unclear. The CDR3 contains 13 residues. Per the germline V gene, CDR1 is SGHDN and CDR2 is FVKESK. V was trimmed by 0 bases and J by 9 bases, leaving 9 bases between them. The CDR3 coding sequence is TGTGCCAGCAGCCAAGACAGCCGAAGTGAGCAGTTCTTC. Translation gives CASSQDSRSEQFF.

The V call is TRBV27, the J call TRBJ2-5; 7 bases fit TRBD2. The germline V gene encodes CDR1 MNHEY and CDR2 SMNVEV (reference sequence). With 6 bases clipped from V and 3 bases from J, the junction kept 1 base outside the gene matches. The CDR3 is made up of 12 amino acids. CDR3: CASRGGEETQYF. The CDR3 region has the DNA TGTGCCAGCAGGGGAGGGGAAGAGACCCAGTACTTC.

This clonotype was observed a few times. The chain combines TRBV7-9 with TRBJ2-5, with D maybe TRBD2 (6 bases). Looked up from germline, CDR1 is SEHNR and CDR2 is FQNEAQ (reference sequence). This CDR3 contains 15 residues. V was pared by 6 bases and J by 6 bases, with 20 bases between. The CDR3 loop reads CASRGSWGDSQTQYF. The CDR3 DNA reads TGTGCCAGCAGGGGTTCGTGGGGGGACTCCCAGACCCAGTACTTC.

This chain uses TRBV4-1 with TRBJ2-5; possibly TRBD1 or TRBD2 for D (5 bases each). The V and J ends lost 2 bases and 2 bases respectively, with 9 bases between them. CDR1 and CDR2 from the germline V gene are MGHRA and YSYEKL. The CDR3 covers 14 residues. In DNA, the CDR3 is TGCGCCAGCAGCCAACGGGGACCGCAAGAGACCCAGTACTTC. Its protein is CASSQRGPQETQYF.

The rearrangement links TRBV12-3 or TRBV12-4 to TRBJ2-2; D gene uncertain. V was shortened by 6 bases and J by 5 bases, with 7 bases between the two germline ends. CDR3 length: 12 residues. The CDR3 reads CASRATTGELFF. CDR3 coding DNA: TGTGCCAGCAGGGCCACGACCGGGGAGCTGTTTTTT.

This clonotype showed up just a few times. The chain joins TRBV5-1 to TRBJ2-7; D unresolved. Germline assignment: CDR1 SGHRS and CDR2 YFSETQ. Deletions cut 3 bases from V and 5 bases from J, with 12 bases between. The CDR3 runs to 13 residues. CDR3 sequence (DNA): TGCGCCAGCAGCTCCACAGCTGGGAACGAGCAGTACTTC. This sequence encodes CASSSTAGNEQYF.

V is TRBV28 and J is TRBJ2-7; 8 positions agree with TRBD1. Unmatched junction bases numbered 11, after V lost 8 bases and J lost 2 bases. Looked up from germline, CDR1 is MDHEN and CDR2 is SYDVKM. This CDR3 spans 15 amino acids. This CDR3 reads CASQSTGGGPYEQYF. In DNA, the CDR3 is TGTGCCAGCCAGTCCACAGGGGGAGGCCCCTACGAGCAGTACTTC. The full variable domain, with the rest looked up from reference TRBV28 and TRBJ2-7, is DVKVTQSSRYLVKRTGEKVFLECVQDMDHENMFWYRQDPGLGLRLIYFSYDVKMKEKGDIPEGYSVSREKKERFSLILESASTNQTSMYLCASQSTGGGPYEQYFGPGTRLTVT.

This clonotype was detected a few times. The rearrangement uses TRBV27 and TRBJ1-6; maybe TRBD1 (5 bases). Trimming took off 8 bases at V and 5 bases at J, with 13 bases between the two ends. The CDR3 extends over 14 amino acids. The germline gives CDR1 MNHEY, CDR2 SMNVEV (reference sequence). This CDR3 is CASSRRGDNSPLHF. CDR3 nucleotides: TGTGCCAGCTCCAGACGGGGGGATAATTCACCCCTCCACTTT.

The rearrangement joins TRBV5-5 to TRBJ2-1, with D maybe TRBD1 (5 bases). Germline CDR1 and CDR2: SGHKS and YYEKEE (reference sequence). The CDR3 extends over 14 amino acids. V shed 4 bases and J shed 4 bases, with 12 bases lying between them. The CDR3 nucleotides read TGTGCCAGCAGCCCCCGAGACAGATACAATGAGCAGTTCTTC. This gives the protein CASSPRDRYNEQFF.

In its sample, this clonotype was seen a few times. The rearrangement uses TRBV20-1 and TRBJ2-5; 12 bases fit TRBD2. The trim removed 7 bases at V and 5 bases at J, leaving 11 bases unmatched. From germline, CDR1 is DFQATT and CDR2 SNEGSKA (reference sequence). This CDR3 comprises 15 residues. CDR3 amino acids: CSVLRLAGVLETQYF. The CDR3 nucleotides read TGCAGTGTTTTACGACTAGCGGGAGTACTTGAGACCCAGTACTTC.

In DNA form, the CDR3 reads TGTGCCAGCAGCTCCACCTGGGAGACCCAGTACTTC. Its translation: CASSSTWETQYF. The V and J genes are TRBV7-9 and TRBJ2-5, with D unclear. Germline assignment: CDR1 SEHNR and CDR2 FQNEAQ (reference sequence). The germline V and J ends were trimmed by 4 bases and 5 bases, with 8 bases remaining between them. The CDR3 covers 12 residues.

The CDR3 DNA is TGTGCCAGCAGCTTGAGGGACGCCTCCTACGAGCAGTACTTC. Translated, it gives CASSLRDASYEQYF. V and J are TRBV5-6 and TRBJ2-7; D possibly uses TRBD1 or TRBD2 (5 bases each). Germline lookup yields CDR1 SGHDT and CDR2 YYEEEE. Trimming removed 1 base at V and 0 bases at J, with 8 bases between. The CDR3 sequence is 14 residues long.

There are many counts of this clonotype. The CDR3 DNA reads as TGCGCCAGCAGCCAAGAAGTCGGCGGCTCCTACAATGAGCAGTTCTTC. It encodes CASSQEVGGSYNEQFF. This chain connects TRBV4-3 to TRBJ2-1; D is ambiguous. The CDR3 sequence is 16 residues long. The germline gives CDR1 LGHNA, CDR2 YSLEER. V lost 0 bases and J 0 bases, leaving 9 bases between the germline ends.

This sequence joins TRBV27 and TRBJ1-4; TRBD1 is a possible D gene (6 bases). This CDR3 contains 13 residues. The V gene's germline CDR1 is MNHEY and CDR2 SMNVEV (reference sequence). Trimming cost V 8 bases and J 8 bases, with 15 bases left between them. The CDR3 DNA follows: TGTGCCAGCGGGCGGACAGCGTACGAAAAACTGTTTTTT. Encoded protein: CASGRTAYEKLFF.

This rearrangement joins TRBV4-1 to TRBJ2-7; 11 bases fit TRBD2. The CDR3 length is 15 residues. The germline V gene encodes CDR1 MGHRA and CDR2 YSYEKL. Trimming took 3 bases from V and 3 from J; bases not matched to a gene: 4. The CDR3 is CASSHYTSGGYEQYF. The CDR3 coding sequence is TGCGCCAGCAGCCACTATACTAGCGGGGGCTACGAGCAGTACTTC.

V usage is TRBV7-8 and J usage is TRBJ2-2; no clear D. Trimming cost V 1 base and J 4 bases, with 10 bases left between them. From germline, CDR1 is SGHVS and CDR2 FQNEAQ. The CDR3 is 15 residues long. CDR3 sequence: CASSLVTEITGELFF. CDR3 DNA: TGTGCCAGCAGCTTAGTTACAGAGATCACCGGGGAGCTGTTTTTT. The variable domain in full, completed from reference TRBV7-8 and TRBJ2-2, reads GAGVSQSPRYKVAKRGQDVALRCDPISGHVSLFWYQQALGQGPEFLTYFQNEAQLDKSGLPSDRFFAERPEGSVSTLKIQRTQQEDSAVYLCASSLVTEITGELFFGEGSRLTVL.